The 11 T cell receptor beta chains presented below share a single source sample, sequenced in a study of patients and donors after allogeneic stem cell transplantation. Each CDR3 protein is one row after TCRdb ran MiXCR on the RT-PCR reads. The sample includes about 960,000 distinct CDR3 sequences, under 20% of them seen just once. The sequenced material came from blood, either unsorted or a sorted T cell fraction (not recorded which). These receptors all come from a human donor who was either an allogeneic HSCT recipient or a stem cell or donor lymphocyte infusion donor (not recorded which). It is not recorded whose cells these are; they may come from a transplant donor.

A few counts support this clonotype. CDR3 bases: TGCAGTGCTAGGAATCAACGCACAGATACGCAGTATTTT. Its protein is CSARNQRTDTQYF. The chain uses TRBV20-1 and TRBJ2-3; no firm D call. CDR3 length: 13 residues. Germline V CDR1 and CDR2: DFQATT, SNEGSKA (reference sequence). V shed 3 bases and J shed 1 base, with 8 bases lying between them.

The table lists this clonotype with a few counts. The chain links TRBV5-1 to TRBJ2-3, with D unclear. Trimming took 0 bases from V and 0 from J, leaving 11 bases between them. This CDR3 has 16 residues. Germline lookup yields CDR1 SGHRS and CDR2 YFSETQ. CDR3 residues: CASSLVVQPSTDTQYF. CDR3 DNA: TGCGCCAGCAGCTTGGTTGTACAGCCGAGCACAGATACGCAGTATTTT.

The sample holds many counts of this clonotype. The V and J genes are TRBV7-2 and TRBJ2-7; 10 nucleotides match TRBD1. Germline CDR1 reads SGHTA; CDR2 reads FQGNSA. Trimming removed 5 bases from V and 0 bases from J; junction bases left unmatched: 4. The CDR3 has 15 amino acids. The CDR3 loop is CASSTGQGGSYEQYF. The DNA of the CDR3 is TGTGCCAGCAGCACCGGACAGGGGGGCTCCTACGAGCAGTACTTC.

This clonotype was detected a few times. The chain links TRBV14 to TRBJ1-2, with 7 bases matching TRBD1. The CDR3 length is 14 residues. The junction had 5 bases not matched to a gene; V was cut back by 3 bases and J by 4 bases. CDR1 is SGHDN and CDR2 is FVKESK in the germline V gene. The CDR3 sequence is CASSQAGTVYGYTF. The CDR3 nucleotides read TGTGCCAGCAGCCAGGCCGGGACAGTCTATGGCTACACCTTC.

The V and J genes are TRBV5-1 and TRBJ1-1, with a possible D match to TRBD1 (6 bases). The V end lost 0 bases, the J end lost 6 bases, and 9 bases lay between the germline ends. Germline lookup yields CDR1 SGHRS and CDR2 YFSETQ. The CDR3 length is 13 residues. The DNA of the CDR3 is TGCGCCAGCAGCTTGGCAGGGGAAGCTGAAGCTTTCTTT. Its translation: CASSLAGEAEAFF.

This clonotype was counted between two and nine times. The V and J genes are TRBV4-3 and TRBJ2-3; D is unclear. CDR3 size: 13 residues. Trimming removed 1 base at V and 3 bases at J, with 5 bases between. Germline lookup yields CDR1 LGHNA and CDR2 YSLEER. DNA of the CDR3: TGCGCCAGCAGCCAAGCCCCAACAGATACGCAGTATTTT. Amino acid sequence: CASSQAPTDTQYF.

This clonotype was seen repeatedly, ten times or more. The chain carries TRBV12-3 or TRBV12-4 and TRBJ1-2; the match to TRBD1 covers 7 bases. The CDR3 is made up of 16 amino acids. V lost 5 bases, J lost 3 bases, and 12 bases stayed unmatched. CDR3 amino acids: CASSGRQGKGHYGYTF. In nucleotides, the CDR3 is TGTGCCAGCAGTGGTCGACAGGGAAAAGGGCACTATGGCTACACCTTC.

The chain employs TRBV7-9 and TRBJ2-2; maybe TRBD1 (7 bases). Germline CDR1 SEHNR, CDR2 FQNEAQ (reference sequence). The CDR3 has 15 residues. V was clipped by 7 bases and J by 4 bases, with 16 bases between them. The CDR3 coding sequence is TGTGCCAGCACGCGAGGGCAGGGGGGCACCGGGGAGCTGTTTTTT. This translates into CASTRGQGGTGELFF.

This clonotype occurred a few times. The rearrangement joins TRBV20-1 to TRBJ2-3; 7 nucleotides agree with TRBD2. The germline CDR1 and CDR2 sequences are DFQATT and SNEGSKA (reference sequence). The J segment lost 4 bases and the V segment lost 8 bases, leaving 15 bases of the junction unmatched. The CDR3 loop spans 15 amino acids. The CDR3 DNA follows: TGCAGTATACCACTGGGCGGGAGAGGGGCAGATACGCAGTATTTT. Protein product: CSIPLGGRGADTQYF.

The chain combines TRBV7-9 with TRBJ1-1; 7 positions match TRBD1. CDR1 is SEHNR, CDR2 FQNEAQ, per germline (reference sequence). V shed 6 bases and J 1 base; nucleotides not matched to a gene: 8. This CDR3 region has 15 residues. CDR3 residues: CASRLPGQKNTEAFF. The DNA of the CDR3 is TGTGCCAGCAGACTCCCGGGACAGAAGAACACTGAAGCTTTCTTT.

J is TRBJ2-1 and V is TRBV25-1; a possible D gene is TRBD2 (6 bases). Trimming shortened V by 4 bases and J by 5 bases, and 9 bases separated the two germline ends. CDR1 and CDR2 from the germline V gene are MGHDK and SYGVNS. CDR3 length: 13 residues. The CDR3 sequence is CASSGPGDNEQFF. CDR3 sequence (DNA): TGTGCCAGCAGTGGGCCGGGAGACAATGAGCAGTTCTTC.